The 30 T cell receptor beta chains below all came from one sample that was sequenced in a study of T cells in Graves' hyperthyroidism and ophthalmopathy. There were TCR beta CDR3 regions amplified from RNA transcripts. An initial round of RT-PCR targeting the TCR CDR3 relied on the HTBI primer set. MiXCR, applied by TCRdb to the multiplex PCR reads, yields one record per CDR3 protein. This table holds approximately 600,000 distinct CDR3 sequences, roughly 17% found once. Sequences were obtained from blood. The receptors here all came from a woman in her 30s with Graves' hyperthyroidism.

V and J are TRBV4-1 and TRBJ1-1; D gene uncertain. CDR1 and CDR2 from the germline V gene are MGHRA and YSYEKL. This CDR3 region has 12 residues. The germline V and J ends were trimmed by 4 bases and 8 bases, with 11 bases remaining between them. This CDR3 is CASSPSGREAFF. Here the CDR3 DNA reads TGCGCCAGCAGCCCCTCGGGGAGGGAAGCTTTCTTT.

There are a few counts of this clonotype. V is TRBV6-2 or TRBV6-3 and J is TRBJ1-5; the D is unclear. Germline values: CDR1 MNHEY, CDR2 SVGEGT. The CDR3 covers 15 residues. Trimming took 5 bases from V and 3 from J, leaving 14 bases between them. DNA of the CDR3: TGTGCCAGCAGTATCAGCCAAGGGTTCAATCAGCCCCAGCATTTT. The encoded protein is CASSISQGFNQPQHF.

The genes are TRBV5-1 and TRBJ2-2, with D perhaps matching TRBD2 (6 bases). Deletions cut 4 bases from V and 5 bases from J, with 12 bases between. CDR3 length: 14 residues. Germline-derived CDR1 and CDR2 are SGHRS and YFSETQ. The CDR3 sequence: CASSLSSVTGELFF. The CDR3 region has the DNA TGCGCCAGCAGCCTGTCTAGCGTGACCGGGGAGCTGTTTTTT. The full variable domain, in which reference TRBV5-1 and TRBJ2-2 provide the parts outside the CDR3, is KAGVTQTPRYLIKTRGQQVTLSCSPISGHRSVSWYQQTPGQGLQFLFEYFSETQRNKGNFPGRFSGRQFSNSRSEMNVSTLELGDSALYLCASSLSSVTGELFFGEGSRLTVL.

The chain carries TRBV20-1 and TRBJ1-2; D perhaps matches TRBD1 (6 bases). With 4 bases removed from V and 7 bases from J, the gap between germline ends came to 13 bases. The CDR3 sequence is 12 residues long. Germline CDR1 reads DFQATT; CDR2 reads SNEGSKA (reference sequence). The CDR3 spells CSAMLGGPGYTF. The CDR3 DNA sequence: TGCAGTGCTATGCTGGGGGGGCCTGGCTACACCTTC.

The chain uses TRBV9 and TRBJ2-7, with D perhaps TRBD2 (5 bases). Germline V CDR1 and CDR2: SGDLS, YYNGEE. Between the trimmed V and J ends, which lost 0 bases and 2 bases, there was a span of 12 bases. The CDR3 spans 15 residues. CDR3 residues: CASSVDGGYTYEQYF. CDR3 nucleotides: TGTGCCAGCAGCGTAGACGGCGGGTACACCTACGAGCAGTACTTC.

This clonotype has a count of ten or more. The chain uses TRBV27 and TRBJ2-3; TRBD2 might be the D (5 bases). CDR3 length: 14 amino acids. Trimming removed 0 bases at V and 12 bases at J, with 16 bases between. Per the germline V gene, CDR1 is MNHEY and CDR2 is SMNVEV (reference sequence). As DNA, the CDR3 is TGTGCCAGCAGTTTATCCTATAGCGCTCTCTCCCAGTATTTT. Encoded protein: CASSLSYSALSQYF.

This clonotype has a count of ten or more. The CDR3 nucleotides read TGTGCCAGCAGCCAAGAGGGGCAGTTATGGAATGAGCAGTTCTTC. Protein sequence: CASSQEGQLWNEQFF. The genes are TRBV3-1 and TRBJ2-1, with a tentative D call TRBD1 (5 bases). Germline assignment: CDR1 LGHDT and CDR2 YNNKEL (reference sequence). The V gene lost 0 bases and the J gene lost 7 bases, with 13 bases spanning the gap. The CDR3 consists of 15 residues.

The chain employs TRBV4-1 and TRBJ2-1; TRBD2 matches at 9 bases. The germline gives CDR1 MGHRA, CDR2 YSYEKL. The CDR3 sequence is 15 residues long. The V gene end was trimmed by 6 bases and the J gene end by 5 bases; junction bases not matched to a gene: 8. CDR3 loop: CASSPLAGLNNEQFF. The CDR3 nucleotides are TGCGCCAGCAGTCCACTAGCGGGCCTGAACAATGAGCAGTTCTTC.

For this clonotype: The junction and the germline gene differ at one end; a read error may be behind it. The chain uses TRBV7-2 and TRBJ2-5, with unresolved D. The CDR3 is 14 amino acids. Looked up from germline, CDR1 is SGHTA and CDR2 is FQGNSA. The CDR3 nucleotides are TGTGTCAGCAGCGAACAGAAATTCCAAGAGACCCAGTACTTC. Translated: CVSSEQKFQETQYF.

V is TRBV28 and J is TRBJ2-7; D possibly uses TRBD1 or TRBD2 (6 bases each). The V gene's germline CDR1 is MDHEN and CDR2 SYDVKM. Trimming took 5 bases from V and 2 from J, leaving 13 bases between them. This CDR3 is built from 14 residues. The CDR3 is CASSEGGTAYEQYF. The CDR3 nucleotides read TGTGCCAGCAGTGAAGGGGGGACCGCCTACGAGCAGTACTTC. The full variable domain, its missing parts supplied by reference TRBV28 and TRBJ2-7, is DVKVTQSSRYLVKRTGEKVFLECVQDMDHENMFWYRQDPGLGLRLIYFSYDVKMKEKGDIPEGYSVSREKKERFSLILESASTNQTSMYLCASSEGGTAYEQYFGPGTRLTVT.

In this sample, this clonotype turned up a few times. The CDR3 loop is CASSFINRAGEKLFF. The DNA for the CDR3 is TGTGCCAGCAGTTTCATAAACCGCGCAGGTGAAAAACTGTTTTTT. The J gene is TRBJ1-4, the V gene TRBV27, with D uncertain. V was cut by 3 bases and J by 7 bases, with 15 bases left in between. CDR1 is MNHEY and CDR2 is SMNVEV in the germline V gene (reference sequence). The CDR3 has 15 residues.

This clonotype was counted between two and nine times. V usage is TRBV25-1 and J usage is TRBJ2-1, with D uncertain. The germline gives CDR1 MGHDK, CDR2 SYGVNS. The CDR3 totals 13 residues. V was clipped by 0 bases and J by 10 bases, with 10 bases between them. DNA for the CDR3: TGTGCCAGCAGTGAATATAGTTTGGCGGAGCAGTTCTTC. This encodes CASSEYSLAEQFF.

The sample holds many counts of this clonotype. The rearrangement uses TRBV29-1 and TRBJ2-1, with TRBD2 as a possible D gene (5 bases). The CDR3 has 11 amino acids. V was trimmed by 3 bases and J by 10 bases, leaving 10 bases between them. Germline V gene sequence: CDR1 SQVTM, CDR2 ANQGSEA. The CDR3 DNA is TGCAGCGTTGACGGAGCGGTAGAGCAGTTCTTC. Translating it yields CSVDGAVEQFF.

This sequence joins TRBV18 and TRBJ1-4, with D perhaps TRBD1 (5 bases). The CDR3 runs 15 residues. Trimming cost V 2 bases and J 6 bases, with 13 bases left between them. Germline loops: CDR1 KGHSH, CDR2 LQKENI. CDR3 sequence (DNA): TGTGCCAGCTCACCAGGGAGGGGAGTGGATGAAAAACTGTTTTTT. Protein product: CASSPGRGVDEKLFF. The full variable domain, with the rest looked up from reference TRBV18 and TRBJ1-4, is NAGVMQNPRHLVRRRGQEARLRCSPMKGHSHVYWYRQLPEEGLKFMVYLQKENIIDESGMPKERFSAEFPKEGPSILRIQQVVRGDSAAYFCASSPGRGVDEKLFFGSGTQLSVL.

This clonotype was seen many times. CDR3 nucleotide sequence: TGTGCCAGCACAGGACTAGCGGGAGGGCAAGAGACCCAGTACTTC. It yields the protein CASTGLAGGQETQYF. This chain links TRBV3-1 with TRBJ2-5, with TRBD2 matching over 15 bases. This CDR3 region has 15 residues. V lost 7 bases to trimming and J lost 2 bases; unmatched junction nucleotides: 2. Germline V CDR1 and CDR2: LGHDT, YNNKEL (reference sequence).

This clonotype was detected ten times or more. This CDR3 is CASSPGGAETQYF. CDR3 nucleotide sequence: TGTGCCAGCAGTCCCGGTGGTGCGGAGACCCAGTACTTC. The chain uses TRBV12-3 or TRBV12-4 and TRBJ2-5; D gene unclear. There are 13 residues in the CDR3. With 5 bases removed from V and 5 bases from J, the gap between germline ends came to 12 bases.

This clonotype was observed a few times. The rearrangement uses TRBV30 and TRBJ1-5, with TRBD1 identical over 7 bases. The ends lost 1 base at V and 2 bases at J; junction bases unmatched: 2. Per the germline V gene, CDR1 is GTSNPN and CDR2 is SVGIG (reference sequence). This CDR3 is built from 14 residues. In DNA form, the CDR3 reads TGTGCCTGGAGTGGACAGGGTCGCAATCAGCCCCAGCATTTT. Amino acid sequence: CAWSGQGRNQPQHF.

The chain joins TRBV19 to TRBJ2-7; 9 bases fit TRBD2. The CDR3 covers 19 residues. The V gene's germline CDR1 is LNHDA and CDR2 SQIVND (reference sequence). V trimming: 1 base; J trimming: 4 bases; junction bases outside the gene matches: 17. As DNA, the CDR3 is TGTGCCAGTAGTATAGTCTATCGATCCCCGGTAGCGGGAGTTTACGAGCAGTACTTC. Amino acid sequence: CASSIVYRSPVAGVYEQYF.

This clonotype was counted many times. CDR3 region: CSAPTSVGEQFF. The CDR3 coding sequence is TGCAGTGCTCCGACTAGCGTTGGTGAGCAGTTCTTC. The rearrangement uses TRBV20-1 and TRBJ2-1, with 8 bases fitting TRBD2. Losses at the gene ends were 5 bases for V and 9 bases for J; bases not matched to a gene: 6. This CDR3 spans 12 amino acids. Germline V lookup: CDR1 DFQATT, CDR2 SNEGSKA (reference sequence).

The V gene is TRBV5-1, the J gene TRBJ2-1, with 10 bases matching TRBD2. V lost 4 bases to trimming and J lost 5 bases; unmatched junction nucleotides: 6. This CDR3 spans 15 amino acids. CDR1 is SGHRS, CDR2 YFSETQ, per germline. Here the CDR3 reads CASSLEREGHNEQFF. In DNA, the CDR3 is TGCGCCAGCAGCCTAGAGCGGGAGGGCCACAATGAGCAGTTCTTC.

This clonotype has at least ten counts. The chain employs TRBV20-1 and TRBJ2-7, with D tentatively TRBD2 (5 bases). The CDR3 extends over 11 amino acids. Trimming stripped 6 bases from V and 2 bases from J, with 8 bases between. Per the germline V gene, CDR1 is DFQATT and CDR2 is SNEGSKA (reference sequence). The CDR3 loop is CSAGGAYEQYF. The CDR3 nucleotides are TGCAGTGCAGGAGGCGCCTACGAGCAGTACTTC.

This clonotype was detected many times. The chain employs TRBV6-1 and TRBJ2-7, with 9 nucleotides matching TRBD2. From germline, CDR1 is MNHNS and CDR2 SASEGT. The CDR3 totals 15 residues. The V gene end was trimmed by 5 bases and the J gene end by 1 base; junction bases not matched to a gene: 6. Here the CDR3 reads CASSKRLAASYEQYF. The CDR3, as DNA: TGTGCCAGCAGTAAACGACTAGCGGCGTCCTACGAGCAGTACTTC.

This clonotype was counted a few times. The rearrangement joins TRBV11-2 to TRBJ1-3, with TRBD1 as a possible D gene (6 bases). CDR1 and CDR2 (germline): SGHAT, FQNNGV. CDR3 length equals 16 residues. V gave up 3 bases and J gave up 1 base, with 13 bases separating them. CDR3 sequence: CASSLVGGYSGNTIYF. The CDR3 nucleotides are TGTGCCAGCAGCTTGGTGGGGGGCTATTCTGGAAACACCATATATTTT. Variable domain in full (rest from reference TRBV11-2 and TRBJ1-3): EAGVAQSPRYKIIEKRQSVAFWCNPISGHATLYWYQQILGQGPKLLIQFQNNGVVDDSQLPKDRFSAERLKGVDSTLKIQPAKLEDSAVYLCASSLVGGYSGNTIYFGEGSWLTVV.

This chain connects TRBV5-1 to TRBJ2-7, with TRBD2 matching over 8 bases. V was pared by 0 bases and J by 2 bases, with 4 bases of the junction left unmatched. Germline values: CDR1 SGHRS, CDR2 YFSETQ. This CDR3 has 15 residues. The CDR3: CASSLEGAGAYEQYF. DNA for the CDR3: TGCGCCAGCAGCTTGGAAGGAGCGGGGGCCTACGAGCAGTACTTC.

This clonotype was observed many times. The rearrangement joins TRBV10-3 to TRBJ2-7; 11 nucleotides agree with TRBD1. The CDR3 length is 12 residues. Germline CDR1 is ENHRY and CDR2 is SYGVKD. V was pared by 9 bases and J by 2 bases, with 0 bases of the junction left unmatched. The DNA for the CDR3 is TGTGCCATGGGACAGGGGGCCTACGAGCAGTACTTC. Translation gives CAMGQGAYEQYF.

This clonotype has a count of ten or more. The rearrangement uses TRBV12-3 or TRBV12-4 and TRBJ2-1; D is possibly TRBD1 (7 bases). Trimming cost V 6 bases and J 5 bases, with 14 bases left between them. The CDR3 length is 14 residues. The DNA for the CDR3 is TGTGCCAGCAGGCCCCGCGGGACAGACAATGAGCAGTTCTTC. Translation: CASRPRGTDNEQFF.

This clonotype came up many times. This rearrangement joins TRBV24-1 to TRBJ2-2, with D perhaps given as TRBD1 or TRBD2 (5 bases each). V was cut by 0 bases and J by 6 bases, with 10 bases left in between. Germline CDR1 and CDR2: KGHDR and SFDVKD. This CDR3 contains 15 residues. CDR3 in DNA: TGTGCCACCAGTGATTTGGGGGACCCGTCCGGGGAGCTGTTTTTT. Encoded protein: CATSDLGDPSGELFF.

This clonotype was found a few times. The genes are TRBV27 and TRBJ1-1; perhaps TRBD1 as D (5 bases). Germline assignment: CDR1 MNHEY and CDR2 SMNVEV (reference sequence). The CDR3 length is 14 residues. V was cut by 2 bases and J by 6 bases, with 13 bases left in between. This CDR3 reads CASSLEGFVAEAFF. The CDR3 nucleotides are TGTGCCAGCAGTTTAGAGGGGTTTGTGGCTGAAGCTTTCTTT.

There are many counts of this clonotype. The gene calls are TRBV11-1 and TRBJ1-1, with 10 positions matching TRBD1. The ends lost 2 bases at V and 4 bases at J; junction bases unmatched: 4. This CDR3 spans 15 amino acids. Germline values: CDR1 SGHAT, CDR2 FQDESV (reference sequence). The CDR3 loop reads CASSLNGQGGTEAFF. CDR3 nucleotides: TGTGCCAGCAGCTTAAACGGACAGGGGGGCACTGAAGCTTTCTTT.

A word on this clonotype: This may be a read error: a much more frequent sequence differs by one nucleotide. The chain uses TRBV7-3 and TRBJ2-1; 8 nucleotides agree with TRBD2. The germline V gene has CDR1 SGHTA and CDR2 FQGTGA. The CDR3 totals 15 residues. This chain's CDR3 is CAGSRRAGEEYEQFF. DNA of the CDR3: TGTGCCGGCAGCCGTAGAGCGGGAGAAGAGTATGAGCAGTTCTTC.